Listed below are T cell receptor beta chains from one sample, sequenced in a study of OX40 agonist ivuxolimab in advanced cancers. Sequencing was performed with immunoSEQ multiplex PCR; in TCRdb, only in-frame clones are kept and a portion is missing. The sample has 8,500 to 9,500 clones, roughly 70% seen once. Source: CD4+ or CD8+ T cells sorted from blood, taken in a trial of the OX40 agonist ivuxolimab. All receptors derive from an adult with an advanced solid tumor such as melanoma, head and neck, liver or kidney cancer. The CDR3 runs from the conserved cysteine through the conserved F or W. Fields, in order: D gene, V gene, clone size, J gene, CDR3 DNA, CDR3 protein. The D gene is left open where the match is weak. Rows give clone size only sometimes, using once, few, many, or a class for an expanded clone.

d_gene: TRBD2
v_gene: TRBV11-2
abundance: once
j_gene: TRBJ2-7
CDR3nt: TGTGCCAGCAGCTCCCAAGCGGGAGGACCCTGGGAGCAGTACTTC
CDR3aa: CASSSQAGGPWEQYF

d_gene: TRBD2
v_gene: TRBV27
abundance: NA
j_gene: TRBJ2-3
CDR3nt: TGTGCCACCTCCCGTGAGGCCGGGACTAGCATAACAGATACGCAGTATTTT
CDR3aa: CATSREAGTSITDTQYF

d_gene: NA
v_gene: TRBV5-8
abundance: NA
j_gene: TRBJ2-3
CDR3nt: TGTGCCAGCAGCTACGCCTTGGTAGGCACAGATACGCAGTATTTT
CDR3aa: CASSYALVGTDTQYF

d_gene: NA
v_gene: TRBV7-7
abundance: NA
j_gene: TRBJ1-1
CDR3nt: TGTGCCAGCAGCGCTCACAGGAACACTGAAGCTTTCTTT
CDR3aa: CASSAHRNTEAFF

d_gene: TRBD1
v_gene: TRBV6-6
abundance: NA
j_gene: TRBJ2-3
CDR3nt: TGTGCCAGCAGTTACTTCGGACAGGGGTCAGATACGCAGTATTTT
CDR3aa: CASSYFGQGSDTQYF

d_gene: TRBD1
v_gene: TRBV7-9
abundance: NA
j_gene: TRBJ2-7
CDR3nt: TGTGCCAGCAGCTCGGGACAGAGATACGAGCAGTACTTC
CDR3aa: CASSSGQRYEQYF

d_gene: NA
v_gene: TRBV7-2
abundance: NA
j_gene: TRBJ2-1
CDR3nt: TGTGCCAGCAGCTTATACCTCTCGGTGGGAAGCTCCTACAATGAGCAGTTCTTC
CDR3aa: CASSLYLSVGSSYNEQFF

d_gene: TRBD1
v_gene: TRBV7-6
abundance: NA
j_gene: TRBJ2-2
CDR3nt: TGTGCCAGCAGCTGGACAGGGGGAGACACCGGGGAGCTGTTTTTT
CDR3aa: CASSWTGGDTGELFF

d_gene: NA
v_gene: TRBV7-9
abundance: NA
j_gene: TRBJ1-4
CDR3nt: TGTGCCAGCAGCAAGCCGGGAGAAATACGAAAACTGTTTTTT
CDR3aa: CASSKPGEIRKLFF

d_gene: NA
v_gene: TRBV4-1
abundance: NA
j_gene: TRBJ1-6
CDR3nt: TGCGCCAGCAGCCAAGATCTAGTGGTCTCGTCTGGTTCACCCCTCCACTTT
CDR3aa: CASSQDLVVSSGSPLHF

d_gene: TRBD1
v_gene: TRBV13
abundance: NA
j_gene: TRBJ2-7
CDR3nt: TGTGCCAGCAGTCTGGGACAGGGTTACGAGCAGTACTTC
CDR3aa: CASSLGQGYEQYF

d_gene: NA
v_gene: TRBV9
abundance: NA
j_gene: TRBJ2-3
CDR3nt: TGTGCCAGCAGCGTAGAGGGAACTCTAGACGGATCAGATACGCAGTATTTT
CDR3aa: CASSVEGTLDGSDTQYF

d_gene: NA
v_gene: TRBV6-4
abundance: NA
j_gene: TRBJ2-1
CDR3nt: TGTGCCAGCAGTGACGTGGGGGGGGCGGATGAGCAGTTCTTC
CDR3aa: CASSDVGGADEQFF

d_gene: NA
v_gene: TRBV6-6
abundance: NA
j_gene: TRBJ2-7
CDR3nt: TGTGCCAGCAGTTACTCGTCACAGGCGGTACCCTACGAGCAGTACTTC
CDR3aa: CASSYSSQAVPYEQYF

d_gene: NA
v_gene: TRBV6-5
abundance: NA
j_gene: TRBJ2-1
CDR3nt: TGTGCCACCATAGCAACCGGTGCGTACAATGAGCAGTTCTTC
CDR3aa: CATIATGAYNEQFF

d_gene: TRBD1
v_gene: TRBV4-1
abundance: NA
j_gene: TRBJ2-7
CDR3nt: TGCGCCAGCAGCCTCGGGACAGGGACTAACGAGCAGTACTTC
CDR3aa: CASSLGTGTNEQYF